This T cell receptor (beta chain) was profiled in a study of memory CD4+ T cells and cytomegalovirus serostatus. Background on the study: Healthy Belgian adult donors included about nine CMV-positive and some 25 CMV-negative people. The study's findings and limits: Each of around 69 CMV-associated TCRbeta sequences occurred in one to five individuals.

Single viable CD3+CD4+CD8-CD45RO+ cells were sorted as the memory CD4+ T cells. Serum IgG to CMV pp150, pp28, p38 and p52 defined serostatus. After thawing, CD4+ T cells were positively selected. Worth noting for this clone: Its target is unknown.

Some clones are missing from TCRdb's copy, which holds only in-frame ones; the method was immunoSEQ multiplex PCR. This table holds about 60,000 clones, around 77% found once. This CDR3 has 13 residues. Germline lookup yields CDR1 SGDLS and CDR2 YYNGEE. With 0 bases removed from V and 3 bases from J, the gap between germline ends came to 7 bases. This receptor was identified in an adult in good health and CMV-seronegative. The sequenced sample consisted of memory CD4+ T cells from blood. This sequence joins TRBV9 and TRBJ2-7; D gene unclear. DNA for the CDR3: TGTGCCAGCAGCGTAGACCACAGCTACGAGCAGTACTTC. It codes for CASSVDHSYEQYF.